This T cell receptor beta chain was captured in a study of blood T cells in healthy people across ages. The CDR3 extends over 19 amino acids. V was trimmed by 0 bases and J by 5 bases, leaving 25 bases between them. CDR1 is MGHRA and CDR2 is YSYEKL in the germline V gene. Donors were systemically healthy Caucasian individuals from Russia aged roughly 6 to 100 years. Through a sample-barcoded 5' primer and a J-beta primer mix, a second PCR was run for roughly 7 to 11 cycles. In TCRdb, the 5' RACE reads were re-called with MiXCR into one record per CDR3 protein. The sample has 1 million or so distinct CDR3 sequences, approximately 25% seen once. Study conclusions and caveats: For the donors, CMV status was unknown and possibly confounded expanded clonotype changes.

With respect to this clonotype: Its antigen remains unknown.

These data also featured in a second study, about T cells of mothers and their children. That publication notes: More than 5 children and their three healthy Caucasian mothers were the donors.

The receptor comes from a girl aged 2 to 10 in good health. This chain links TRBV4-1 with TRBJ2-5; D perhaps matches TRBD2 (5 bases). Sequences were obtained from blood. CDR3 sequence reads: CASSQDPQGPRGWLETQYF. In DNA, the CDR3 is TGCGCCAGCAGCCAAGATCCCCAAGGACCGAGAGGGTGGTTGGAGACCCAGTACTTC.